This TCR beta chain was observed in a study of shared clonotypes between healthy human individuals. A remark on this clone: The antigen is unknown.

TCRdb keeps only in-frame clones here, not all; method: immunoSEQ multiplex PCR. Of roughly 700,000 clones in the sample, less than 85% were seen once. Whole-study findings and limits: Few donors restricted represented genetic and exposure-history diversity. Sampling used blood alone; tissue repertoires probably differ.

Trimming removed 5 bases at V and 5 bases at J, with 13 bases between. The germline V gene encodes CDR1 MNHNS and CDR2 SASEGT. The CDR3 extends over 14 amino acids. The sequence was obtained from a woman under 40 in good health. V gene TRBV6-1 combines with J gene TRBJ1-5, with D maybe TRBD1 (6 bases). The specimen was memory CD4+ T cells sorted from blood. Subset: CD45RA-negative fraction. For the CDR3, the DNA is TGTGCCAGCAGTCCCCGGGACACTTATCAGCCCCAGCATTTT. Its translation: CASSPRDTYQPQHF.